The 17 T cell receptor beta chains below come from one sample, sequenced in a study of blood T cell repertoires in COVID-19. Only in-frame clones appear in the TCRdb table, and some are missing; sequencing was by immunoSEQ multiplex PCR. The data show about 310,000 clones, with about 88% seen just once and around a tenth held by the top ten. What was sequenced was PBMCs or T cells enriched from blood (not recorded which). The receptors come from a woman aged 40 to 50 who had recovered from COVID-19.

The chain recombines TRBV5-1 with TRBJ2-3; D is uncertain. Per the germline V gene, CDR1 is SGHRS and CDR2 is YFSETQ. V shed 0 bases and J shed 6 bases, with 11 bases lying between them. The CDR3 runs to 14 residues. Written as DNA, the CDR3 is TGCGCCAGCAGCTTGGGTGACAACCCGGATACGCAGTATTTT. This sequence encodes CASSLGDNPDTQYF.

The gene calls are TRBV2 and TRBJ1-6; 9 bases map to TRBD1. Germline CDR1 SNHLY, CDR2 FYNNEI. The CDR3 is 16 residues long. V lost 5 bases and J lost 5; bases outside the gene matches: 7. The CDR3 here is CASSLQGALNNSPLHF. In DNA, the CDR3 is TGTGCCAGCAGTTTACAGGGGGCGCTCAATAATTCACCCCTCCACTTT.

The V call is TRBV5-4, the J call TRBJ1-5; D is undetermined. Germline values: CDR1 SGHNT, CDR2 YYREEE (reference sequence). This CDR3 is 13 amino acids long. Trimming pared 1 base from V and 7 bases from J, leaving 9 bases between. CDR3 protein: CASSLNGGQPQHF. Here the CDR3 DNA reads TGTGCCAGCAGCTTGAATGGCGGACAGCCCCAGCATTTT.

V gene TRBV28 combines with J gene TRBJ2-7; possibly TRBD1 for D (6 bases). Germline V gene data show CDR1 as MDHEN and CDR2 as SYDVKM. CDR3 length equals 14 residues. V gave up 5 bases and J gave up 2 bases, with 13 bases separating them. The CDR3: CASSPTRGAYEQYF. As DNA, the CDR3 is TGTGCCAGCAGTCCCACCAGGGGAGCCTACGAGCAGTACTTC.

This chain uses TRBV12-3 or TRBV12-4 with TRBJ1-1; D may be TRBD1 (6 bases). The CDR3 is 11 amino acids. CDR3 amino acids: CGSGENTEAFF. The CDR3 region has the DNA TGTGGTTCAGGGGAGAACACTGAAGCTTTCTTT.

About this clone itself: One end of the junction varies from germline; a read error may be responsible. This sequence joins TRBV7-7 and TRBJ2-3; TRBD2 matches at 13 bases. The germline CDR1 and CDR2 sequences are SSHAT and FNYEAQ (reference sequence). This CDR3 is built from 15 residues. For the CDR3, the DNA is TGTGCTAGCAGCCAGGGACTAGCGGGATCGGATACGCAGTATTTT. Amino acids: CASSQGLAGSDTQYF.

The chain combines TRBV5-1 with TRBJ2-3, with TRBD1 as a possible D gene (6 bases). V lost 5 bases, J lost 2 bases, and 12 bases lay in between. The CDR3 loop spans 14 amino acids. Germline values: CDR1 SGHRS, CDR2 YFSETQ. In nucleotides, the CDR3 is TGCGCCAGCAGTTTCAACAGGGACACAGATACGCAGTATTTT. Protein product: CASSFNRDTDTQYF.

In nucleotides, the CDR3 is TGTGCCAGCAGCTTAAGACAGGTGCGCTCCTACGAGCAGTACTTC. Amino acids: CASSLRQVRSYEQYF. V gene TRBV5-6 combines with J gene TRBJ2-7, with D maybe TRBD1 (6 bases). CDR1 is SGHDT and CDR2 is YYEEEE in the germline V gene. The ends were cut back, 2 bases at V and 0 bases at J, with 12 bases in the middle. There are 15 residues in the CDR3.

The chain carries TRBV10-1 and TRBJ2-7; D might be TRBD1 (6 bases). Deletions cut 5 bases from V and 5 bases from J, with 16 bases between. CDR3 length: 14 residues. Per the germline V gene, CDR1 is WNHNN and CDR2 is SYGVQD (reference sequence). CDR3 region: CASSQPGDRDEQYF. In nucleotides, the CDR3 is TGCGCCAGCAGTCAACCAGGGGACCGCGACGAGCAGTACTTC.

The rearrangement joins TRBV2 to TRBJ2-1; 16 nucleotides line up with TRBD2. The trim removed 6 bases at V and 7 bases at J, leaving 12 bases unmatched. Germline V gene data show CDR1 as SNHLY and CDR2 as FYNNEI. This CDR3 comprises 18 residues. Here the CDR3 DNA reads TGTGCCAGCAGGTCCGGGACTAGCGGGGGGGCTAGGGAAAATGAGCAGTTCTTC. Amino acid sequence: CASRSGTSGGARENEQFF.

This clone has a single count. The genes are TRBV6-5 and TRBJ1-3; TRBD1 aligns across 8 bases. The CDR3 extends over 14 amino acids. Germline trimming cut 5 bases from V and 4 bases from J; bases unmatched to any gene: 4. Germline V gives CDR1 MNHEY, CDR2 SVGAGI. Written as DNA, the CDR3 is TGTGCCAGCAGTCGGACAGGGCCGGGAAACACCATATATTTT. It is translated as CASSRTGPGNTIYF.

CDR3 protein: CSATTGPGEQFF. The CDR3 DNA reads as TGCAGCGCAACTACAGGGCCGGGTGAGCAGTTCTTC. This chain links TRBV29-1 with TRBJ2-1; D may be TRBD1 (6 bases). The V end was cut by 7 bases, the J end by 9 bases, with 16 bases between. In germline, CDR1 is SQVTM, CDR2 ANQGSEA. This CDR3 spans 12 amino acids.

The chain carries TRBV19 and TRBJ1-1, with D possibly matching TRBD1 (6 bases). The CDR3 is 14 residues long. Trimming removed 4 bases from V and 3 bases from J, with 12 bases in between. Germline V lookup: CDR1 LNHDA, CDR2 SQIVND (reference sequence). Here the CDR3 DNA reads TGTGCCAGTAGTACCAGGGGAATCGACACTGAAGCTTTCTTT. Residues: CASSTRGIDTEAFF.

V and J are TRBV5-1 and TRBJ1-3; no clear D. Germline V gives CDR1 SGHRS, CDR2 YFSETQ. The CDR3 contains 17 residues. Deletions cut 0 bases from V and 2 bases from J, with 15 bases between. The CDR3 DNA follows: TGCGCCAGCAGCTTGGCCGACCAGACTCCCACTGGAAACACCATATATTTT. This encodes CASSLADQTPTGNTIYF.

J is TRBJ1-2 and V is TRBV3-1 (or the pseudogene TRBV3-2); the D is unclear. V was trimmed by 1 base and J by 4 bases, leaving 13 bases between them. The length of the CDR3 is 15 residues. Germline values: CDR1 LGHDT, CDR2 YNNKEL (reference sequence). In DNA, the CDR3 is TGTGCCAGCAGCCAAGGGGCTCGCGTGAGCTATGGCTACACCTTC. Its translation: CASSQGARVSYGYTF.

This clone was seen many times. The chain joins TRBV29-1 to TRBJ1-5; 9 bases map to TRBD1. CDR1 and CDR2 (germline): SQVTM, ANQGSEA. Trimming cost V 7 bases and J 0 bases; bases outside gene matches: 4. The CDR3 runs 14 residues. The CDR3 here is CSASTGGSNQPQHF. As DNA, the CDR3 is TGCAGCGCCTCGACAGGGGGTAGCAATCAGCCCCAGCATTTT. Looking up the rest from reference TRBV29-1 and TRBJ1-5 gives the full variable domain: SAVISQKPSRDICQRGTSLTIQCQVDSQVTMMFWYRQQPGQSLTLIATANQGSEATYESGFVIDKFPISRPNLTFSTLTVSNMSPEDSSIYLCSASTGGSNQPQHFGDGTRLSIL.

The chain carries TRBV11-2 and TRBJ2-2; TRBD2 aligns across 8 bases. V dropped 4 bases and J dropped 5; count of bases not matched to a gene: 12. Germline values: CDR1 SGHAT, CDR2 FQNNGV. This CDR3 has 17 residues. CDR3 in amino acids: CASSSSPLGLVTGELFF. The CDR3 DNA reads TGTGCCAGCAGCTCCAGCCCGTTGGGACTAGTGACCGGGGAGCTGTTTTTT.